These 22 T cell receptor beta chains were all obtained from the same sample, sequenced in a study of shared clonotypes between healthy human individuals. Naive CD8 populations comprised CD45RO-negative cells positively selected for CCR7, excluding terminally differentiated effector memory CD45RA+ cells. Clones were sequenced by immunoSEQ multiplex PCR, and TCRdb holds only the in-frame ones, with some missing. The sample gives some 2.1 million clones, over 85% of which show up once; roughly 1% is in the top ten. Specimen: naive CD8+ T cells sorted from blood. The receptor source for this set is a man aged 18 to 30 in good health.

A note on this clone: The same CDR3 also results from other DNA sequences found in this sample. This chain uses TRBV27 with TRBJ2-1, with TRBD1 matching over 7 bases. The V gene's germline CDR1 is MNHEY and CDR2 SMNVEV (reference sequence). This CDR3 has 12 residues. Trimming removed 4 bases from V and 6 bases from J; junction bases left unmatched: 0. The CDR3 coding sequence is TGTGCCAGCAGTTACAGGGGCAATGAGCAGTTCTTC. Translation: CASSYRGNEQFF.

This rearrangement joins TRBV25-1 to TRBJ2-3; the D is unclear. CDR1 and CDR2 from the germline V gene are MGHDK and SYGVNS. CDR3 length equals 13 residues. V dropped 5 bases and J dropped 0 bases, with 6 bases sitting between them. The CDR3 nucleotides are TGTGCCAGCAGTAAAGGGAGCACAGATACGCAGTATTTT. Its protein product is CASSKGSTDTQYF.

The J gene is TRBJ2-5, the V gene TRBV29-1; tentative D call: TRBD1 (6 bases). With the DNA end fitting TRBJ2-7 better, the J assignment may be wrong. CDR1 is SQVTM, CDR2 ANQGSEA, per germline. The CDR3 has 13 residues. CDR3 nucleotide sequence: TGCAGCGTTGCACGGGACATTCCCTACGAGCAGTACTTC. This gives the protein CSVARDIPYEQYF.

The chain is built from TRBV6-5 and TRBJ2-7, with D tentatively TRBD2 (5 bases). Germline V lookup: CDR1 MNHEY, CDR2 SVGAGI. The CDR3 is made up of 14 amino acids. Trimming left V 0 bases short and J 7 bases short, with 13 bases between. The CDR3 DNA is TGTGCCAGCAGTTACTCGGACTCCGCTGGGGAGCAGTACTTC. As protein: CASSYSDSAGEQYF.

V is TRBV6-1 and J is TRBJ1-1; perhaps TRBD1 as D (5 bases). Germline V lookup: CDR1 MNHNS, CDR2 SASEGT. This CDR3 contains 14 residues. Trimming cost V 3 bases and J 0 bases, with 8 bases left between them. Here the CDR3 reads CASSEGEMNTEAFF. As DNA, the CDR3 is TGTGCCAGCAGTGAGGGGGAGATGAACACTGAAGCTTTCTTT.

CDR3 DNA: TGCGCCAGCAGCCAAGATCTACCTAGCGGGAGTTATTACGAGCAGTACTTC. It is translated as CASSQDLPSGSYYEQYF. The V gene is TRBV4-1, the J gene TRBJ2-7, with 10 nucleotides matching TRBD2. Unmatched junction bases numbered 9, after V lost 0 bases and J lost 4 bases. CDR3 length: 17 amino acids. Germline-derived CDR1 and CDR2 are MGHRA and YSYEKL.

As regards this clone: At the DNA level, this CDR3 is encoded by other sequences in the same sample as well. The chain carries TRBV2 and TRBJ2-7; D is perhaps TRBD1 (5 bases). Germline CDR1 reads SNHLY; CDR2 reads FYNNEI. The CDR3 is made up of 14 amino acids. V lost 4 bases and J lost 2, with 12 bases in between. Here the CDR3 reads CASSVAGPTYEQYF. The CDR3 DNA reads TGTGCCAGCAGTGTGGCAGGGCCTACCTACGAGCAGTACTTC. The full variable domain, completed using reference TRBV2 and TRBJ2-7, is EPEVTQTPSHQVTQMGQEVILRCVPISNHLYFYWYRQILGQKVEFLVSFYNNEISEKSEIFDDQFSVERPDGSNFTLKIRSTKLEDSAMYFCASSVAGPTYEQYFGPGTRLTVT.

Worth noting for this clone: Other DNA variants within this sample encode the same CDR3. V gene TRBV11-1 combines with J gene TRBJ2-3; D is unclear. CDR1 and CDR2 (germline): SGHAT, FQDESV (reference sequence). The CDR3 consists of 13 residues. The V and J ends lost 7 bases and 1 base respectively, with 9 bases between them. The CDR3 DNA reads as TGTGCCAGCACTGGGATGGGCACAGATACGCAGTATTTT. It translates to CASTGMGTDTQYF.

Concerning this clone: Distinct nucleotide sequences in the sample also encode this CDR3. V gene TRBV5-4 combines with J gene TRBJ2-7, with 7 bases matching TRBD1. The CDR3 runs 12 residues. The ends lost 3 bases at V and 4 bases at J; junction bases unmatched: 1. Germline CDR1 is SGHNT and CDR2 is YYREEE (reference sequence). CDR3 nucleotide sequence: TGTGCCAGCAGCTCAGGGGGATACGAGCAGTACTTC. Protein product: CASSSGGYEQYF.

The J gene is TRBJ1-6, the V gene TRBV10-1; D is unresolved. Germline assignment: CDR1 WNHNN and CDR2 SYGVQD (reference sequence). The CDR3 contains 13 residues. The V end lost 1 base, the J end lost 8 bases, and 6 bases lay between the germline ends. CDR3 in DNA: TGCGCCAGCAGTGAGTACGCCTATTCACCCCTCCACTTT. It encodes CASSEYAYSPLHF.

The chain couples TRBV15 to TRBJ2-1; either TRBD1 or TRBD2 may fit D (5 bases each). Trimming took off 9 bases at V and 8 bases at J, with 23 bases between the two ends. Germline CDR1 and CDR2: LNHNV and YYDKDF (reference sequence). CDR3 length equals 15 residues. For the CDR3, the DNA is TGTGCCACAGGGACCCCCGTGGGATTAATCCATGAGCAGTTCTTC. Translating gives CATGTPVGLIHEQFF.

The CDR3 region has the DNA TGTGCCAGCAGCTTAGGAATTGCGGGGAACTCTGGAAACACCATATATTTT. It codes for CASSLGIAGNSGNTIYF. The rearrangement links TRBV7-8 to TRBJ1-3; unclear D gene. The CDR3 loop spans 17 amino acids. Germline lookup yields CDR1 SGHVS and CDR2 FQNEAQ. V was cut by 1 base and J by 0 bases, with 13 bases left in between.

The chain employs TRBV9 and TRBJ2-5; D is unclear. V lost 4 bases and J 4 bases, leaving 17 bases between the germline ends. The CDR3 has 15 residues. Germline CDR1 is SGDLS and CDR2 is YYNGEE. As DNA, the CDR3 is TGTGCCAGCAGCCCTCGTTTGGGAATCAGAGAGACCCAGTACTTC. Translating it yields CASSPRLGIRETQYF.

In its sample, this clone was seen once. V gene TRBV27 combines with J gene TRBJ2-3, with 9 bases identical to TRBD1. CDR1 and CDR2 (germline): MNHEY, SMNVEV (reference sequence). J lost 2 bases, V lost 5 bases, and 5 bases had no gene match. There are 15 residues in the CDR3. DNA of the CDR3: TGTGCCAGCAGTGACCGGGACAGGGACACAGATACGCAGTATTTT. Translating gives CASSDRDRDTDTQYF.

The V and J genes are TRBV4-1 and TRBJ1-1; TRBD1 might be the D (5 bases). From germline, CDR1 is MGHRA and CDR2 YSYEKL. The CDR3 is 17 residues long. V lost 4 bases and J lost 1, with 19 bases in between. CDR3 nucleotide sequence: TGCGCCAGCAGCCCCACTTGGGGGGGACCTGAGAACACTGAAGCTTTCTTT. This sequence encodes CASSPTWGGPENTEAFF.

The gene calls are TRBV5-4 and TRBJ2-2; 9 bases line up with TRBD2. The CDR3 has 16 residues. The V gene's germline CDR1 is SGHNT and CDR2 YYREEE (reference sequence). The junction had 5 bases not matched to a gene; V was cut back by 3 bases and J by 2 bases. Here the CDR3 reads CASSSLSGGNTGELFF. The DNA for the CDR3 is TGTGCCAGCAGCTCCCTTAGCGGGGGTAACACCGGGGAGCTGTTTTTT.

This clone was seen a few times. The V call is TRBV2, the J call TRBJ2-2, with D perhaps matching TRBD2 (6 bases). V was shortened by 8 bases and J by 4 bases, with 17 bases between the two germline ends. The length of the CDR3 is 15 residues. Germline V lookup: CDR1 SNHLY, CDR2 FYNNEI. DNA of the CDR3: TGTGCCAGCGTGGGAGGCAGGGTGGCCACCGGGGAGCTGTTTTTT. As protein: CASVGGRVATGELFF. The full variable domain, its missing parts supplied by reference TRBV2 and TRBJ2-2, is EPEVTQTPSHQVTQMGQEVILRCVPISNHLYFYWYRQILGQKVEFLVSFYNNEISEKSEIFDDQFSVERPDGSNFTLKIRSTKLEDSAMYFCASVGGRVATGELFFGEGSRLTVL.

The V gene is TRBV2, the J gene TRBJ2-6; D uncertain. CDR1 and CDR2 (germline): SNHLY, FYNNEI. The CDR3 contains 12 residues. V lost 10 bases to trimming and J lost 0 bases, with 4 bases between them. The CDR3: CATPSGANVLTF. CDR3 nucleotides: TGTGCCACCCCCTCTGGGGCCAACGTCCTGACTTTC.

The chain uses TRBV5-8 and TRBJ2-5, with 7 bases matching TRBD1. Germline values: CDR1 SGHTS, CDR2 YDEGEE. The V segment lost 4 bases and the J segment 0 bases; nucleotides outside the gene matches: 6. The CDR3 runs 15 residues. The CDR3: CASSTGTEHQETQYF. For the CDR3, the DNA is TGTGCCAGCAGCACCGGGACAGAGCACCAAGAGACCCAGTACTTC.

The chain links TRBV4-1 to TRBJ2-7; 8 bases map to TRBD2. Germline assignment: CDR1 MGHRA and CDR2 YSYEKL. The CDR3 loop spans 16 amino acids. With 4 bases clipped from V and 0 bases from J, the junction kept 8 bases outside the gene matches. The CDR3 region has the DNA TGCGCCAGCAGCCCCGACGGGGGGGGAAGCTCCTACGAGCAGTACTTC. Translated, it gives CASSPDGGGSSYEQYF.

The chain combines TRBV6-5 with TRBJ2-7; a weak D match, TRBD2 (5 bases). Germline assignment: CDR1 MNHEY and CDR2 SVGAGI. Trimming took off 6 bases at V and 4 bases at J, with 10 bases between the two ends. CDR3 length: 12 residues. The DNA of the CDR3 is TGTGCCAGCAGCGATACGGGGTACGAGCAGTACTTC. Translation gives CASSDTGYEQYF.

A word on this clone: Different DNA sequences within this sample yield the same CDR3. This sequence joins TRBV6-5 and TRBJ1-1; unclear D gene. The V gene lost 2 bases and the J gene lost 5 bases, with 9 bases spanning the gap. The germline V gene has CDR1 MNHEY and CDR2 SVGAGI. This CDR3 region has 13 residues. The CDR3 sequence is CASSYPGGTEAFF. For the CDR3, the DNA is TGTGCCAGCAGTTACCCCGGCGGGACTGAAGCTTTCTTT.